This T cell receptor (beta chain) was captured by sequencing in a study of shared T cell receptors in the human thymus. CDR1 and CDR2 from the germline V gene are SGHDT and YYEEEE. The CDR3 sequence is 13 residues long. V shed 5 bases and J shed 8 bases, with 16 bases lying between them. The protocol was immunoSEQ multiplex PCR, while the TCRdb copy is restricted to in-frame clones and leaves out a portion. The sample holds hundreds of thousands of clones, over 75% seen once. These data also featured in a second study, about human thymus T cells. That report adds: During corrective heart surgery, resections were taken, and the thymus tissue came from them. The authors found apparently biased V and J gene usage in thymic and blood repertoires. Related research described strongly overlapping thymic repertoires in unrelated people.

What was sequenced was thymocytes. The V call is TRBV5-6, the J call TRBJ1-2; D is uncertain. The TCR comes from a boy younger than two with a congenital heart defect. DNA for the CDR3: TGTGCCAGCAGGGGAGACCCGACCCCCGGCTACACCTTC. Its translation: CASRGDPTPGYTF.